This TCR beta chain was identified during a study of STAT5B mutations in CD4+ large granular lymphocyte leukemia. TCRdb's copy holds only in-frame clones and misses some; the assay was immunoSEQ multiplex PCR. The sample records under 50,000 clones, about 80% being singletons. The CDR3 contains 13 residues. Germline V gene lookup returns CDR1 SGHNT and CDR2 YENEEA. The germline V and J ends were trimmed by 0 bases and 5 bases, with 6 bases remaining between them. Study observations and caveats: Patient CD4-sorted repertoires looked more clonal than healthy CD4+ repertoires, even without putative leukemic clones.

As regards this clone: Its target is unknown.

V gene TRBV11-3 combines with J gene TRBJ2-3, with D hard to call. Sequenced sample: CD4+ T cells from blood buffy coats. The origin of this receptor is a human donor in good health. The CDR3 nucleotides are TGTGCCAGCAGCTTAGAAGGGCGAGATACGCAGTATTTT. Encoded protein: CASSLEGRDTQYF.